One T cell receptor beta chain is described in this entry. Its matching antigen is unknown. This record comes from a study of tumor-infiltrating lymphocytes in primary liver carcinoma. In germline, CDR1 is MNHNS, CDR2 SASEGT. The CDR3 has 16 residues. V shed 2 bases and J 9 bases; nucleotides not matched to a gene: 9. General study results and limits: Blood's top-250-clone fraction was significantly lower than that of tumors (p = 0.039). Comparison of CD4+ and CD8+ repertoires was precluded by bulk unsorted samples.

The investigators made TCR beta cDNA from about 510 ng total RNA, using a constant-region primer. A slightly modified ARM-PCR protocol with three nested multiplex PCR rounds produced these TCR beta libraries. Researchers ran the first two PCR rounds for approximately 10 cycles each with TRBV1-TRBV30 forward primers and a C-beta reverse primer. A single record per CDR3 protein comes from TCRdb applying MiXCR to the multiplex PCR reads. The profile shows about 180,000 distinct CDR3 sequences, 60% of them singletons. Unsorted whole blood served as the source of blood RNA, and germline DNA was extracted as well.

Sequencing was carried out using peripheral blood. This sequence joins TRBV6-1 and TRBJ2-2; 10 positions agree with TRBD2. The sequence derives from a middle-aged man with primary liver carcinoma and hepatitis B virus infection. CDR3 DNA: TGTGCCAGCAGTGAAACAGCGGGAGGGTCCCCCCGGGAGCTGTTTTTT. This sequence encodes CASSETAGGSPRELFF.